The clone carrying this T cell receptor (beta chain) was detected only a few times. Its target is unknown. The entry originates in a study of beta chain features in type 1 diabetes. This CDR3 is 14 amino acids long. Germline lookup yields CDR1 GTSNPN and CDR2 SVGIG (reference sequence). Losses at the gene ends were 1 base for V and 3 bases for J; bases not matched to a gene: 2. Every bit of the isolated RNA underwent reverse transcription, so sequencing read expressed TCRB transcripts. TCRdb's table, derived via immunoSEQ multiplex PCR, lists solely in-frame clones and lacks some. The sample contains roughly 730,000 clones, roughly 13% of which appear only once. General observations from the study: The study found moderately but significantly shorter TCRB CDR3s in all four CD4+ subsets of Type 1 diabetes patients.

This sequence joins TRBV30 and TRBJ1-5; TRBD1 matches 8 bases. Sequencing was done on a sample of naive CD4+ T cells from blood. The clonotype comes from a man aged 18 to 29 with type 1 diabetes. The CDR3 sequence is CAWSAGQVNQPQHF. CDR3 DNA sequence: TGTGCCTGGAGTGCGGGACAGGTCAATCAGCCCCAGCATTTT.